This TCR beta chain was documented in a study of shared clonotypes between healthy human individuals (dated by TCRdb to about 2020). General notes on the study: A few men and two women, aged 18 to 49 years, made up the cohort. Libraries were prepared and TCR repertoires were sequenced by different laboratories using diverse techniques, in order to increase sequencing depth and limit assay-specific biases. Leukapheresis yielded between about 0.9 and 8.9 billion PBMCs per donor. Blood TCR repertoires of a handful of healthy adults were deeply sequenced to estimate repertoire size and the extent of clonotype sharing between individuals. For each donor, three plates each were used for CD4 naive and CD4 memory, two plates were used for CD8 naive, and one plate was used for CD8 memory. Overall study outcomes, separate from this receptor: Even with the large sequencing depth, rarefaction of the sorted-subset datasets indicated that sequencing was incomplete. Higher generation probabilities were observed for clonotypes shared by all four sorted-subset donors than for non-shared clonotypes. Naive subsets generally had larger estimated clonotype richness than memory subsets did. Sampling was restricted to blood, and TCR repertoires in tissue are likely to differ from TCR repertoires in blood. Based on pairwise subsampling, the degree of clonotype sharing among donors was expected to be affected by sequencing depth. Roughly 5% of naive CD4, more than 3% of naive CD8, 2.3% of memory CD4, and 0.4% of memory CD8 clonotypes were shared across several donors. The genetic and exposure-history diversity represented was limited by the small number of donors.

The germline V gene supplies CDR1 SGHVS and CDR2 FNYEAQ. The CDR3 goes from the cysteine to the phenylalanine over 15 residues. The read is trimmed to its CDR3 DNA, 45 bases read in frame from base 1. V is pared back by 5 bases and J by 6 bases, with 19 bases lying between the germline termini. Regarding this clone: Its antigen is currently not known. No much larger clonotype is one base removed from it; base qualities were not supplied.

Using the deep immunoSEQ assay, multiplex PCR amplified TCR CDR3 regions from genomic DNA. Extracted genomic DNA from each cell subset was spread evenly across all wells of several immunoSEQ 96-well plates, with each plate serving as a replicate. For sorted subsets, each replicate PCR was loaded with about 200 ng genomic DNA, equivalent to 32,000 or so T cell genomes. Purified libraries were quantified with a Qubit 3.0 fluorometer, sized on a Bioanalyzer 2100, and re-quantified with the KAPA Library Quantification kit. Every immunoSEQ 96-well plate was sequenced on a separate single-read 150-cycle Illumina NextSeq 550 flow cell. In the original analysis: Because only junctional sequences without quality scores were contained in the immunoSEQ output, filtering matching that applied to full-length reads could not be performed. To assign V/J genes and CDR3, sequences were annotated against IMGT germline references using PyIR, a Python wrapper for IgBLAST v1.9. Reads were removed for weak V/J assignments (E-value above 1e-6), missing CDR3, stop codons, out-of-frame junctions, or ambiguous translated residues. V3J clonotypes were defined as sequences sharing the same inferred V gene, J gene, and CDR3 amino acid sequence. To compute the percentage overlap between repertoires, the number of shared unique clonotypes was divided by the size of the smaller repertoire. Three approaches were used to assess repertoire richness: RTK rarefaction, the Chao1 estimator, and Recon v2.1 estimates of unobserved clonotypes. Generation probabilities for all TCRbeta clonotypes obtained by the gDNA method from four donors were computed using OLGA. Entries here come from immuneACCESS through TCRdb and include only in-frame sequences with V and J called. Some clones fail to appear in such tables; in the studies checked, an unresolved V gene covers under half of the shortfall, and the cause of the remainder is unknown. The V and J calls and the clone size are those of that table, but D and trimming were determined from the DNA. This sample comprises 2.3 million or so clones, over 85% of them detected only once. The ten largest account for 0.39% of the sample.

The donors were healthy, HIV-negative adults with no recently reported acute infections or vaccinations. Every donor was a Caucasian adult residing in Nashville, Tennessee, USA. CD4+ T cells were enriched by magnetic negative selection; naive cells were then positively selected on CD45RA, and the negative fraction formed the memory subset. Blood was obtained by leukapheresis, after which PBMCs were separated by Ficoll-Histopaque density gradient centrifugation and cryopreserved in liquid nitrogen vapor phase. Analytical flow cytometry was used to check the purity and quantity of every magnetically sorted T cell population. From each sorted fraction, genomic DNA was isolated and quantified by UV absorbance on a Nanodrop 2000c.

The rearranged chain carries TRBV7-6 and TRBJ1-1; TRBD1 might be the D gene, on 5 matching bases. This receptor was obtained from a man aged 18 to 29 in good health. Some clones in this sample may be carry-over from other donors' samples. The sample was naive CD4+ T cells from PBMCs. This specimen's cell subset or site label, per the study, means: CD45RA+ positively selected. The DNA sequence reads TGTGCCAGCAGCCCCCACCCCCAGGGTAGGGCTGAAGCTTTCTTT. This codes for CASSPHPQGRAEAFF.